This entry describes one T cell receptor (beta chain). Its recognized antigen is unknown. Per-base qualities were not stored, and no clone one base away is much larger. The record originates from a study of blood T cell repertoires in COVID-19 (dated by TCRdb to 2020 to 2022). Background for the entire study: Samples from collaborators originated in the United States, Italy and Spain and spanned both the acute and convalescent phases of COVID-19. The prospective study material was composed of cDNA or gDNA derived from T cells, B-cell-depleted T cells, or PBMCs. Subjects who had been exposed to COVID-19, were actively infected with it, or had recovered from it provided the deeply sampled blood TCRbeta repertoires that made up the dataset. The repertoires were released in a freely available public database intended as a resource for research on the immune response to SARS-CoV-2. Samples came from the ongoing ImmuneRACE study (first 160 participants) plus 1,254 subjects from 6 global collaborators. Sample metadata almost always included a de-identified subject ID, COVID-19 status, age in years and sex. Where available, HLA class I and class II types were obtained from metadata supplied by the sample provider rather than from assay-based typing.

Overall study results and their limits: Clinical and demographic metadata were provided uncurated, with the amount varying by source and participant.

CDR1 KGHSH and CDR2 LQKENI were looked up in the germline V gene. V loses 1 base at its end and J loses 0 bases; junction bases beyond the gene matches: 14. Reading from cysteine to phenylalanine, the CDR3 counts 20 amino acids. Just the 60-base CDR3 DNA is kept, in frame starting at base 1. Another Seattle source contributed samples from volunteer blood donors who had recovered from COVID-19. Whole blood was collected in K2EDTA tubes by collaborating institutions according to the institutions' own protocols. Collaborator samples were shipped for TCRbeta analysis as frozen whole blood, isolated PBMCs, or DNA extracted from either sample type. TCRbeta CDR3 regions were amplified from genomic DNA using the immunoSEQ Assay, a bias-controlled multiplex PCR. Under the source paper's analysis protocol: The number of nucleated cells in each sample was estimated by amplification of reference gene primers within the assay. To quantify the absolute abundance of each unique TCRbeta CDR3 rearrangement, sequence reads were collapsed and filtered. For each sample, productive Simpson clonality was calculated as the square root of Simpson's diversity index across productive rearrangements. Drawn from immuneACCESS, this table holds only the in-frame rearrangements with V and J called that TCRdb kept. Clones are partly lost; checked studies trace under half to an unresolved V gene and leave the rest unexplained. That table supplies the V and J calls and clone size; D and trimming were determined from the DNA. Across this sample there are under 350,000 clones, with about four fifths seen only once. Roughly 10% of the sample lies in the top ten.

The source material was peripheral blood. The origin of this receptor is a woman aged 50 to 60 who had recovered from COVID-19. The sequence joins TRBV18 to TRBJ2-3, and 9 junctional nucleotides match TRBD2. This receptor has the CDR3 CASSPQPRLAGSPSTDTQYF. The DNA sequence is as follows: TGTGCCAGCTCACCACAGCCGAGGCTAGCGGGGTCCCCTAGCACAGATACGCAGTATTTT.